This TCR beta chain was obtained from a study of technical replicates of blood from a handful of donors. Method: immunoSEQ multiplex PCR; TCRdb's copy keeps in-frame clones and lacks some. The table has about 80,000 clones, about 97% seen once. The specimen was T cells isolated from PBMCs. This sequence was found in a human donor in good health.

CDR3: CASTEGLVRETFYEQYF. In nucleotides, the CDR3 is TGTGCCAGCACCGAAGGATTGGTCCGGGAGACGTTCTACGAGCAGTACTTC. The chain has TRBV2 and TRBJ2-7, with D maybe TRBD2 (6 bases). From germline, CDR1 is SNHLY and CDR2 FYNNEI. Trimming removed 7 bases at V and 3 bases at J, with 25 bases between. The CDR3 is made up of 17 amino acids. Full variable domain (rest looked up from reference TRBV2 and TRBJ2-7): EPEVTQTPSHQVTQMGQEVILRCVPISNHLYFYWYRQILGQKVEFLVSFYNNEISEKSEIFDDQFSVERPDGSNFTLKIRSTKLEDSAMYFCASTEGLVRETFYEQYFGPGTRLTVT.